This T cell receptor beta chain stems from a study of T cell responses to AZD1222 COVID-19 vaccine. Points from the study as a whole: Clonal diversity may have been underestimated in mostly white British donors. Seropositive status at baseline applied to only six AZD1222 recipients.

After removal of 4 bases from V and 4 bases from J, the junction contained 10 bases not matched to a gene. CDR3 length: 16 residues. CDR1 and CDR2 from the germline V gene are LGHDT and YNNKEL (reference sequence). With respect to this clone: Its antigen is unknown.

TCRdb's table, derived via immunoSEQ multiplex PCR, lists solely in-frame clones and lacks some. The table includes 100,000 to 150,000 clones, about 90% detected once. This chain links TRBV3-1 (or the pseudogene TRBV3-2) with TRBJ2-1, with 7 positions matching TRBD2. This clonotype originated in an adult in good health. The specimen was peripheral blood, collected on day 0 of AZD1222 vaccination. This chain's CDR3 is CASSPPRAGAYNEQFF. Here the CDR3 DNA reads TGTGCCAGCAGCCCTCCCCGGGCGGGAGCTTACAATGAGCAGTTCTTC.